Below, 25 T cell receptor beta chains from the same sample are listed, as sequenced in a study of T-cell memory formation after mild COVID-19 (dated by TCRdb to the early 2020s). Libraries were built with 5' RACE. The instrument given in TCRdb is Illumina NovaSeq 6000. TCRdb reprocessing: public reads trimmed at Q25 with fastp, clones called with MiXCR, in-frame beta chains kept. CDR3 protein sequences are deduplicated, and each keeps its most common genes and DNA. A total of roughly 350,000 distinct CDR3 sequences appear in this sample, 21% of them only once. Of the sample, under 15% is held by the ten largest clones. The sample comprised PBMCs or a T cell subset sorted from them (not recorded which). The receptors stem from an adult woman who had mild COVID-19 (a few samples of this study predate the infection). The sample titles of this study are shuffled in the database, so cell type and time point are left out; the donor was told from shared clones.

CDR3: CSVVEDRNTEAFF. In DNA, the CDR3 is TGCAGCGTTGTGGAGGACAGAAACACTGAAGCTTTCTTT. The chain couples TRBV29-1 to TRBJ1-1, with a weak D call TRBD1 (6 bases). Looked up from germline, CDR1 is SQVTM and CDR2 is ANQGSEA. The CDR3 has 13 residues. Trimming shortened V by 4 bases and J by 2 bases, and 11 bases separated the two germline ends.

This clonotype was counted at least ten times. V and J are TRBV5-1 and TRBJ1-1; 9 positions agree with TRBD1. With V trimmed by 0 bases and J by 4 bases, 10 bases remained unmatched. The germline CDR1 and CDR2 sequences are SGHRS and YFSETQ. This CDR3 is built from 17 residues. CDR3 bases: TGCGCCAGCAGCTTGGAGCCACAGGGGGCGCGTGGCACTGAAGCTTTCTTT. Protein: CASSLEPQGARGTEAFF.

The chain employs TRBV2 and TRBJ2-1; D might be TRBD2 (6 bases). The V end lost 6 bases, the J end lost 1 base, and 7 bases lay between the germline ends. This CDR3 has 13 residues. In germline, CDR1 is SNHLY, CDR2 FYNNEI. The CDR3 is CASSGGSYNEQFF. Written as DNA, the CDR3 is TGTGCCAGCAGCGGGGGTTCCTACAATGAGCAGTTCTTC.

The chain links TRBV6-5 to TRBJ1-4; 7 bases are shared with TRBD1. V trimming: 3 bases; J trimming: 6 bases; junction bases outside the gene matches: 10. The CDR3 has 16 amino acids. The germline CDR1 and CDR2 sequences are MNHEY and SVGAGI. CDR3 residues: CASSYLFRDRDEKLFF. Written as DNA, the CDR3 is TGTGCCAGCAGTTATCTATTCCGGGACAGAGATGAAAAACTGTTTTTT.

CDR3: CASSHRGGDRNAEQYF. In DNA form, the CDR3 reads TGTGCCAGCAGCCACCGCGGAGGGGACAGGAACGCCGAGCAGTACTTC. The rearrangement uses TRBV3-1 and TRBJ2-7, with 8 bases identical to TRBD1. Trimming removed 3 bases from V and 6 bases from J; junction bases left unmatched: 13. The germline V gene encodes CDR1 LGHDT and CDR2 YNNKEL (reference sequence). The CDR3 runs 16 residues.

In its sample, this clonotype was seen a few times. The CDR3 sequence is CASSGFDRAAEKLFF. DNA of the CDR3: TGTGCCAGCAGTGGATTCGACAGGGCAGCCGAAAAACTGTTTTTT. The V and J genes are TRBV6-1 and TRBJ1-4; TRBD1 matches at 7 bases. V was clipped by 4 bases and J by 8 bases; unmatched bases: 10. Per germline, CDR1 MNHNS and CDR2 SASEGT. The CDR3 spans 15 residues.

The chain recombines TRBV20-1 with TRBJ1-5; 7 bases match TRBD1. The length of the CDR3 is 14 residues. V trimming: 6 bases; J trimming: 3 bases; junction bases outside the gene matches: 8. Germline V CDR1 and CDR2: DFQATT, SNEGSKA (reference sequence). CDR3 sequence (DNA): TGCAGTGCATCCCGACAGGGCCCCAATCAGCCCCAGCATTTT. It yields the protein CSASRQGPNQPQHF.

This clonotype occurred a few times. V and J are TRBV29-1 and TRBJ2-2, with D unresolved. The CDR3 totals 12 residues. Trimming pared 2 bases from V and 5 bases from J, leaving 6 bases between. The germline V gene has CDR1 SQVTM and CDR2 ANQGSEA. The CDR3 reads CSVERWTGELFF. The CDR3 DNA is TGCAGCGTTGAACGGTGGACCGGGGAGCTGTTTTTT.

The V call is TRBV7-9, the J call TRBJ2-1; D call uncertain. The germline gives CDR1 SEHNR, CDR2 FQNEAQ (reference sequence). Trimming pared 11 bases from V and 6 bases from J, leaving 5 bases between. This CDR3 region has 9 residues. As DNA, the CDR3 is TGTGCCCACGGCAATGAGCAGTTCTTC. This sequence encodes CAHGNEQFF.

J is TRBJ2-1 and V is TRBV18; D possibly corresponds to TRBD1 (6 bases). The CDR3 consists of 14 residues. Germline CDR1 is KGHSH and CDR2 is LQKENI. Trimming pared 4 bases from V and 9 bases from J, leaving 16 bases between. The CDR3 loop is CASSLPGTPGEQFF. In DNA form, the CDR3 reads TGTGCCAGCTCACTCCCCGGGACACCTGGTGAGCAGTTCTTC.

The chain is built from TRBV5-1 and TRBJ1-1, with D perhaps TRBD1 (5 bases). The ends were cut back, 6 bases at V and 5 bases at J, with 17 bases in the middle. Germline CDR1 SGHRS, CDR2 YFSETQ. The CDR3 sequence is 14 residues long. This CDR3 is CASTADSTRTEAFF. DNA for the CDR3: TGCGCCAGCACGGCCGACAGTACGAGGACTGAAGCTTTCTTT.

CDR3 sequence reads: CASSWGAGGRTDTQYF. DNA for the CDR3: TGTGCCAGCAGCTGGGGAGCGGGGGGGCGCACAGATACGCAGTATTTT. The J gene is TRBJ2-3, the V gene TRBV5-4; 10 positions match TRBD2. CDR1 and CDR2 (germline): SGHNT, YYREEE (reference sequence). V shed 3 bases, J shed 1 base, and the junction held 5 bases outside the gene matches. The CDR3 is 16 residues long.

The CDR3 region has the DNA TGTGCCAGCAGCTTAACGGGGGCCGCGAACACCGGGGAGCTGTTTTTT. Its translation is CASSLTGAANTGELFF. The gene calls are TRBV7-3 and TRBJ2-2; D is perhaps TRBD1 (6 bases). V was cut by 0 bases and J by 0 bases, with 8 bases left in between. This CDR3 is 16 amino acids long. Germline V lookup: CDR1 SGHTA, CDR2 FQGTGA.

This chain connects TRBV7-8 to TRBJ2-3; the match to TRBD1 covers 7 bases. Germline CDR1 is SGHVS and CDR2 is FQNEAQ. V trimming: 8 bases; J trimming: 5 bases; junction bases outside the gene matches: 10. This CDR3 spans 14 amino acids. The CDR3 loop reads CASFTSRGQDTQYF. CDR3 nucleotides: TGTGCCAGCTTCACTTCTAGGGGGCAAGATACGCAGTATTTT.

CDR3 bases: TGTGCCAGCAGTTCCTGGCGGGGGGGCCCCAATGAGCAGTTCTTC. It encodes CASSSWRGGPNEQFF. The gene calls are TRBV12-3 or TRBV12-4 and TRBJ2-1, with 9 bases aligning to TRBD2. J lost 6 bases, V lost 4 bases, and 7 bases had no gene match. There are 15 residues in the CDR3.

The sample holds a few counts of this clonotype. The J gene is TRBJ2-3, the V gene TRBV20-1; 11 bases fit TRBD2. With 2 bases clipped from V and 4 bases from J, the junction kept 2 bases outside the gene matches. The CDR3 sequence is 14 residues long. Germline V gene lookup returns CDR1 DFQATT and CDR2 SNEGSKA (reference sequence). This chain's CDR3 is CSARNSGGADTQYF. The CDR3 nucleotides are TGCAGTGCTAGAAATAGCGGGGGGGCAGATACGCAGTATTTT.

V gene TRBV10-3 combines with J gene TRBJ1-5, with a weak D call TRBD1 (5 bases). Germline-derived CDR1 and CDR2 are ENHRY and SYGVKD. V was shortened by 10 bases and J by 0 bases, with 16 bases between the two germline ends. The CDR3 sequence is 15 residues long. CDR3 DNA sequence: TGTGCCACCGATACAGGCGAGTATAGCAATCAGCCCCAGCATTTT. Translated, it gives CATDTGEYSNQPQHF.

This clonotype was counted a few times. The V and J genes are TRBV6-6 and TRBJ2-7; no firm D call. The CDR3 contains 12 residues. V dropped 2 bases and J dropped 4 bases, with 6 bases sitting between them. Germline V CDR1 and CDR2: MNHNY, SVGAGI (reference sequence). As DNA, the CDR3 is TGTGCCAGCAGTTACCATGCTTACGAGCAGTACTTC. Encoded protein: CASSYHAYEQYF.

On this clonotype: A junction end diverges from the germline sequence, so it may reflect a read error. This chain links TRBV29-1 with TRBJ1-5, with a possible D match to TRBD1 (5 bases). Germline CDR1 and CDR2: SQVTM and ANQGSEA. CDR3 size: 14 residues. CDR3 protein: CSVRGPNSNKPQHF. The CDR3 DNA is TGCAGCGTTAGGGGACCTAATAGCAATAAGCCCCAGCATTTT. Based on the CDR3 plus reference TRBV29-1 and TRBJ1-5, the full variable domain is SAVISQKPSRDICQRGTSLTIQCQVDSQVTMMFWYRQQPGQSLTLIATANQGSEATYESGFVIDKFPISRPNLTFSTLTVSNMSPEDSSIYLCSVRGPNSNKPQHFGDGTRLSIL.

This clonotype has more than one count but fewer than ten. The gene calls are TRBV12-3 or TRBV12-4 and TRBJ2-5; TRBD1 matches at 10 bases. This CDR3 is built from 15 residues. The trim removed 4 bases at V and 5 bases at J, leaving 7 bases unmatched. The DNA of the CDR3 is TGTGCCAGCAGTTCGCCGGACAGGGGGGGGGAGACCCAGTACTTC. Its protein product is CASSSPDRGGETQYF.

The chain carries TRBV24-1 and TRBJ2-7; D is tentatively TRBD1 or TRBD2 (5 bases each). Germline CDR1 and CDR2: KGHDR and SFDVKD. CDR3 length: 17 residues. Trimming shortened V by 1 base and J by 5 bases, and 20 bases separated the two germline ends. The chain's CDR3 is CATSDFQSPGPRNEQYF. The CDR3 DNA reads TGTGCCACCAGTGATTTCCAATCCCCGGGACCTCGAAACGAGCAGTACTTC.

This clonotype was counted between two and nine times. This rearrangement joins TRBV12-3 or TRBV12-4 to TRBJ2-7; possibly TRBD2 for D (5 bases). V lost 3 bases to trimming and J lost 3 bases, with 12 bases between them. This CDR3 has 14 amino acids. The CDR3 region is CASSFSGTSYEQYF. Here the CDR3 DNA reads TGTGCCAGCAGTTTCAGCGGCACTAGCTACGAGCAGTACTTC.

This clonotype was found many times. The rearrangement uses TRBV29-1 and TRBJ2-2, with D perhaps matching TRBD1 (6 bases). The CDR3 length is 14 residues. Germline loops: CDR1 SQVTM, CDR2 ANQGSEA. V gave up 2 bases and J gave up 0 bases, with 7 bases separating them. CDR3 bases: TGCAGCGTTGAACGGGACACGAACACCGGGGAGCTGTTTTTT. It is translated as CSVERDTNTGELFF.

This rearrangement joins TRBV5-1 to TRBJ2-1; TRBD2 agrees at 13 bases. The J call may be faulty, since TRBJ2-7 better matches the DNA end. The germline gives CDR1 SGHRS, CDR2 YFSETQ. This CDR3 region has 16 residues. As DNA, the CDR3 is TGCGCCAGCAGCTTGCAACTAGCGGGGGGGCAAAATGAGCAGTACTTC. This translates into CASSLQLAGGQNEQYF.

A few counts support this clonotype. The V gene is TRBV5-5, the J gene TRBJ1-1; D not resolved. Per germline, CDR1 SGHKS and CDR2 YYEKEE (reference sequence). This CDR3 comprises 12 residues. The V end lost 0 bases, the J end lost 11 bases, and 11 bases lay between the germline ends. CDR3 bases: TGTGCCAGCAGCTTGGCAGATTATTTGGCTTTCTTT. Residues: CASSLADYLAFF.